Below, one T cell receptor (beta chain) is given with its context. Other nucleotide sequences from this sample produce the same CDR3. The CDR3 is 13 residues long. Germline CDR1 is MGHRA and CDR2 is YSYEKL. Trimming removed 9 bases from V and 4 bases from J; junction bases left unmatched: 7. This entry belongs to a study of technical replicates of blood from a few donors. Clones were sequenced by immunoSEQ multiplex PCR, and TCRdb holds only the in-frame ones, with some missing. The sample yields 91,000 or so clones, about 95% seen once. The chain is built from TRBV4-1 and TRBJ2-7; 9 nucleotides align to TRBD1. Source material: T cells isolated from PBMCs. The source of this sequence is a human donor in good health. CDR3: CASRGTGQYEQYF. CDR3 DNA sequence: TGCGCCAGTAGGGGGACAGGGCAATACGAGCAGTACTTC.